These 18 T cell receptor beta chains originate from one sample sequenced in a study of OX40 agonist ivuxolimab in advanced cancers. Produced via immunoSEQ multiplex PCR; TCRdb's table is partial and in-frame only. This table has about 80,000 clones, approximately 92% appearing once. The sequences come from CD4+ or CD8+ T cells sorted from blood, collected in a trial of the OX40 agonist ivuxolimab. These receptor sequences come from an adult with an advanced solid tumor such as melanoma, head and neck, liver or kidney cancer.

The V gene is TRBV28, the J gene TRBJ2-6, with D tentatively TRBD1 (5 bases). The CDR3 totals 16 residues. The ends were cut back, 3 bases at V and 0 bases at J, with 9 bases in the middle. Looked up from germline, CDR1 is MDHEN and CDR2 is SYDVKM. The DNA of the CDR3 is TGTGCCAGCAGTTTCCAGGGCAGCTCTGGGGCCAACGTCCTGACTTTC. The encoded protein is CASSFQGSSGANVLTF.

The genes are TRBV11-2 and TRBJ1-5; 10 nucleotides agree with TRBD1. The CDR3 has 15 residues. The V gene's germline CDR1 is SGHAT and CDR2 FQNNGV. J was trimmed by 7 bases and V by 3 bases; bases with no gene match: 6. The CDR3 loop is CASSLTGGASQPQHF. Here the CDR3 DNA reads TGTGCCAGCAGCTTGACAGGGGGCGCGAGCCAGCCCCAGCATTTT. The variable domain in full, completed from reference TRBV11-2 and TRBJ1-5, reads EAGVAQSPRYKIIEKRQSVAFWCNPISGHATLYWYQQILGQGPKLLIQFQNNGVVDDSQLPKDRFSAERLKGVDSTLKIQPAKLEDSAVYLCASSLTGGASQPQHFGDGTRLSIL.

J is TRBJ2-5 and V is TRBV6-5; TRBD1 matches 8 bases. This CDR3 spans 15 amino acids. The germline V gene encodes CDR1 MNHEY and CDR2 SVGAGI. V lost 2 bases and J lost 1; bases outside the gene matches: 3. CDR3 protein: CASSYPTGAQETQYF. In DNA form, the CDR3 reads TGTGCCAGCAGTTACCCGACAGGGGCCCAAGAGACCCAGTACTTC.

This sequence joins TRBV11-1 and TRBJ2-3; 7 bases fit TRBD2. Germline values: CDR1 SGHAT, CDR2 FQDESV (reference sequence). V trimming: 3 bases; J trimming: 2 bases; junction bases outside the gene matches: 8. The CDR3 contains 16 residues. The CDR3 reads CASSFGEGIPTDTQYF. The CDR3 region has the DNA TGTGCCAGCAGCTTTGGGGAGGGGATCCCCACAGATACGCAGTATTTT.

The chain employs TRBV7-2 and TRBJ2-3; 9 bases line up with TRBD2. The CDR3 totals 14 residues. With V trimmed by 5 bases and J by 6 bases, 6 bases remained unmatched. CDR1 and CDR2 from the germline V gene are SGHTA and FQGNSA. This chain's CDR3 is CASSKGLAADTQYF. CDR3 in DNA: TGTGCCAGCAGCAAGGGACTAGCCGCTGATACGCAGTATTTT.

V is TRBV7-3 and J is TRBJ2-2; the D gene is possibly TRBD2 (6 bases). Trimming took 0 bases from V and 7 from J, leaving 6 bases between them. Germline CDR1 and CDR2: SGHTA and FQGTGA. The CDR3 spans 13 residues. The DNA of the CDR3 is TGTGCCAGCAGCTTAACTAGCGGCGGGGAGCTGTTTTTT. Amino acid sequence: CASSLTSGGELFF. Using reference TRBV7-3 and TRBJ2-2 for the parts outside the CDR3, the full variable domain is GAGVSQTPSNKVTEKGKYVELRCDPISGHTALYWYRQSLGQGPEFLIYFQGTGAADDSGLPNDRFFAVRPEGSVSTLKIQRTERGDSAVYLCASSLTSGGELFFGEGSRLTVL.

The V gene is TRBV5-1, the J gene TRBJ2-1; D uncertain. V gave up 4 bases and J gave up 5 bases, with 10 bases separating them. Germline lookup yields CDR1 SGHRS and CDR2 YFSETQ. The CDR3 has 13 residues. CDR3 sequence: CASSKDGNNEQFF. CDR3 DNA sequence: TGCGCCAGCAGCAAAGACGGTAACAATGAGCAGTTCTTC.

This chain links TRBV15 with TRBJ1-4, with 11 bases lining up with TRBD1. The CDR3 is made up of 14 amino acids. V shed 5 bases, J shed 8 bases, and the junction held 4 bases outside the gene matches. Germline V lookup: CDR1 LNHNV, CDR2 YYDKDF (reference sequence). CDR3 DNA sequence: TGTGCCACCAGCCGGGACAGGGGGACGGAAAAACTGTTTTTT. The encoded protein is CATSRDRGTEKLFF.

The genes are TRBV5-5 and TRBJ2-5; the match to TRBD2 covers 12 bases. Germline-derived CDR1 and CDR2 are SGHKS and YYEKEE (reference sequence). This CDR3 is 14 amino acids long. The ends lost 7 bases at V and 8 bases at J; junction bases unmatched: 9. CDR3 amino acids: CASWTSGTKRTQYF. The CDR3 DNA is TGTGCCAGCTGGACTAGCGGGACTAAGAGAACCCAGTACTTC.

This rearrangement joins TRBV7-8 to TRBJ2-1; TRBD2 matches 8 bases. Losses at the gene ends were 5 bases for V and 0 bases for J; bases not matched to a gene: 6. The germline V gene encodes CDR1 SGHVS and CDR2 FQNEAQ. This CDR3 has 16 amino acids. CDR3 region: CASSIIAGSSYNEQFF. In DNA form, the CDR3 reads TGTGCCAGCAGCATTATAGCGGGGAGCTCCTACAATGAGCAGTTCTTC.

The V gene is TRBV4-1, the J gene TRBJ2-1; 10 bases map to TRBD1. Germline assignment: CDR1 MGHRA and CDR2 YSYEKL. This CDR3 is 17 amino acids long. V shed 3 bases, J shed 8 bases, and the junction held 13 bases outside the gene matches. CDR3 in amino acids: CASSHRRDRGDRDEQFF. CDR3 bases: TGCGCCAGCAGCCATCGCCGGGACAGGGGCGATAGGGATGAGCAGTTCTTC.

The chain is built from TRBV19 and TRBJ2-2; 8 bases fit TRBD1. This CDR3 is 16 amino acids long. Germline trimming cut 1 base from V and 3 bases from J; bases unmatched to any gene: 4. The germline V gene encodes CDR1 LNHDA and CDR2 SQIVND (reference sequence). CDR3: CASSIVRDRYTGELFF. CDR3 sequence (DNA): TGTGCCAGTAGTATAGTCCGGGACAGGTACACCGGGGAGCTGTTTTTT.

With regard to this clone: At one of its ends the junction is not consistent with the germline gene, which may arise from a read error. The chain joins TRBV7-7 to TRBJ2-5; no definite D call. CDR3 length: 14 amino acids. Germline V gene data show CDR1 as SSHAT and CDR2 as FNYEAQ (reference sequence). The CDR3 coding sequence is TGTGCTAGCAGCCATCGGGCCAATACTCGAACCCAGTACTTC. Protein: CASSHRANTRTQYF.

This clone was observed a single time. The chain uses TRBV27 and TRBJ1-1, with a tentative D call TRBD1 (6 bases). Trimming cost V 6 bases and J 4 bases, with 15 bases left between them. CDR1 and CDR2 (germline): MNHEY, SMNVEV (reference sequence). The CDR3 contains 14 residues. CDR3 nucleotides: TGTGCCAGCAGGCCTGGGGGGGGGCTCACTGAAGCTTTCTTT. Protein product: CASRPGGGLTEAFF.

CDR3 protein: CASSLAVRVSGANVLTF. CDR3 DNA: TGTGCCAGCAGCTTAGCGGTCCGGGTCTCTGGGGCCAACGTCCTGACTTTC. The chain combines TRBV7-9 with TRBJ2-6; no clear D. The germline V and J ends were trimmed by 0 bases and 0 bases, with 9 bases remaining between them. This CDR3 spans 17 amino acids. CDR1 SEHNR and CDR2 FQNEAQ come from the germline V gene (reference sequence).

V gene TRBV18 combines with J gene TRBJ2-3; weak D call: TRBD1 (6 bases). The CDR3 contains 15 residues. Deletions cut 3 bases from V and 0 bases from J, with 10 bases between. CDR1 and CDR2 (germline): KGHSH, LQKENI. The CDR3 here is CASSPMRGSTDTQYF. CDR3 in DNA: TGTGCCAGCTCACCGATGAGGGGGAGCACAGATACGCAGTATTTT.

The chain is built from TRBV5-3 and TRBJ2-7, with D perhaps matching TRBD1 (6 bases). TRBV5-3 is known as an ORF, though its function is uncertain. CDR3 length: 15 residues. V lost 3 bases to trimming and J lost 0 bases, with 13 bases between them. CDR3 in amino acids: CARSSRGPSSYEQYF. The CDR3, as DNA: TGTGCCAGAAGCTCCAGGGGCCCTAGCTCCTACGAGCAGTACTTC.

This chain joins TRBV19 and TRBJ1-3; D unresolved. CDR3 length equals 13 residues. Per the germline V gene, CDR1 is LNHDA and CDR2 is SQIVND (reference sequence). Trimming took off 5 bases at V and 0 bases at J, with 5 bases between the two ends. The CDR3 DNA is TGTGCCAGTAGTGGGTTCTCTGGAAACACCATATATTTT. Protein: CASSGFSGNTIYF. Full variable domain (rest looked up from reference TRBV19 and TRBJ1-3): DGGITQSPKYLFRKEGQNVTLSCEQNLNHDAMYWYRQDPGQGLRLIYYSQIVNDFQKGDIAEGYSVSREKKESFPLTVTSAQKNPTAFYLCASSGFSGNTIYFGEGSWLTVV.